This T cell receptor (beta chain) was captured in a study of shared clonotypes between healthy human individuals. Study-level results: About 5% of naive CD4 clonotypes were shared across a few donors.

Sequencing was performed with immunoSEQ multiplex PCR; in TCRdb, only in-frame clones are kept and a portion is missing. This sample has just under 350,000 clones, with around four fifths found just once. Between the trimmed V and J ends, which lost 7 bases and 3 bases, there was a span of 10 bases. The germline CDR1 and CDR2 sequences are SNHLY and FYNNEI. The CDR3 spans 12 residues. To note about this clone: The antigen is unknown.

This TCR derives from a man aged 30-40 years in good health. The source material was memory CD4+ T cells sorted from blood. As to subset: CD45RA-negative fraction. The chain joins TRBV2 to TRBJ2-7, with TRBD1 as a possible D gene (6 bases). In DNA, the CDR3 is TGTGCCAGCACAGGGGCCGACTACGAGCAGTACTTC. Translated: CASTGADYEQYF.